The T cell receptor beta chain described here comes from a study of PD-1 blockade in classical Hodgkin lymphoma. Study-level results: While CD8+ TCR diversity did not rise significantly by C4D1, CD4+ TCR diversity did. Reports described newly diagnosed patients as having lower baseline TCR diversity than healthy donors. Complete responders had baseline diversity similar to newly diagnosed patients. The origin of the repertoire differences remains undefined, with disease activity or prior therapy as possible causes.

TCRdb's table, derived via immunoSEQ multiplex PCR, lists solely in-frame clones and lacks some. The repertoire holds 25,000 to 35,000 clones, with over 65% as singletons. All patients experienced relapse after autologous stem cell transplantation, and brentuximab vedotin exposure was variable. The CDR3 is 16 residues long. Germline V CDR1 and CDR2: SGHAT, FQNNGV. Trimming left V 1 base short and J 5 bases short, with 17 bases between. Only one count was recorded for this clone. As yet, its antigen is unknown. V and J are TRBV11-2 and TRBJ1-1; perhaps TRBD1 as D (6 bases). This receptor was obtained from a human donor with classical Hodgkin lymphoma. The material was peripheral blood mononuclear cells (PBMCs), obtained before the second cycle of nivolumab. The CDR3 DNA follows: TGTGCCAGCAGCTTAGGATTCCCCAGGGGACGGACTGAAGCTTTCTTT. Residues: CASSLGFPRGRTEAFF.